The present TCR beta chain was sequenced within a study of shared clonotypes between healthy human individuals. Study-level information: Each donor had three CD4 naive, three CD4 memory, two CD8 naive and one CD8 memory plate.

Per the germline V gene, CDR1 is MNHEY and CDR2 is SMNVEV (reference sequence). Between the trimmed V and J ends, which lost 8 bases and 2 bases, there was a span of 19 bases. The CDR3 has 16 residues. The protocol was immunoSEQ multiplex PCR, while the TCRdb copy is restricted to in-frame clones and leaves out a portion. This table holds millions of clones, 95% found once. Study-wide results and limits: Shared clonotypes across all four donors exceeded non-shared ones in generation probability. Sampling included only blood; tissue repertoires likely differ. In several donors, around 5.5% of naive CD4 clonotypes appeared in common.

With regard to this clone: The antigen is undetermined.

This sequence joins TRBV27 and TRBJ1-5; D perhaps matches TRBD1 (5 bases). The receptor's source is a man in his late teens or twenties in good health. Material: naive CD4+ T cells sorted from blood. This sample's subset: CD45RA+ positively selected. The CDR3 nucleotides read TGTGCCAGCGGATCGATAGGGACGGTGGGCAATCAGCCCCAGCATTTT. This sequence encodes CASGSIGTVGNQPQHF.